The 12 T cell receptor beta chains below were found in one sample sequenced in a study of cytomegalovirus exposure and HLA in healthy donors. 13 Jbeta primers and 60 Vbeta primers were used for the PCR. Profiling relied on immunoSEQ multiplex PCR, and the TCRdb table lists in-frame clones only, not all of them. The sample lists 150,000 or so clones; roughly 80% were seen once. Sample: PBMCs. Every receptor here comes from a man aged 50-60 years in good health and CMV-seropositive.

The chain joins TRBV5-1 to TRBJ1-5, with 8 bases identical to TRBD1. Trimming cost V 0 bases and J 5 bases; bases outside gene matches: 10. Germline V gives CDR1 SGHRS, CDR2 YFSETQ. The CDR3 extends over 17 amino acids. The CDR3 spells CASSLGPNGQGHQPQHF. As DNA, the CDR3 is TGCGCCAGCAGCTTGGGCCCTAATGGACAGGGTCATCAGCCCCAGCATTTT. Full variable domain (rest looked up from reference TRBV5-1 and TRBJ1-5): KAGVTQTPRYLIKTRGQQVTLSCSPISGHRSVSWYQQTPGQGLQFLFEYFSETQRNKGNFPGRFSGRQFSNSRSEMNVSTLELGDSALYLCASSLGPNGQGHQPQHFGDGTRLSIL.

V gene TRBV19 combines with J gene TRBJ2-1; 14 bases are a match to TRBD2. The CDR3 runs to 16 residues. V gave up 5 bases and J gave up 7 bases; unmatched junction bases: 7. Germline assignment: CDR1 LNHDA and CDR2 SQIVND (reference sequence). DNA for the CDR3: TGTGCCAGTAGTCGGACTAGCGGGAGGTCGCAGAATGAGCAGTTCTTC. Its translation: CASSRTSGRSQNEQFF.

This clone has more than one count but fewer than ten. This sample also contains other DNA sequences that code for the same CDR3. This chain connects TRBV7-9 to TRBJ2-1; 14 bases align to TRBD2. The CDR3 loop spans 16 amino acids. Per the germline V gene, CDR1 is SEHNR and CDR2 is FQNEAQ (reference sequence). The junction had 2 bases not matched to a gene; V was cut back by 3 bases and J by 4 bases. The CDR3, as DNA: TGTGCCAGCAGCTTGGGACTAGCGGGGGTGTACAATGAGCAGTTCTTC. It specifies CASSLGLAGVYNEQFF.

Note on this clone: At one boundary the junction diverges from the germline segment, which might be a read error. The rearrangement joins TRBV30 to TRBJ2-3, with TRBD2 identical over 12 bases. Germline values: CDR1 GTSNPN, CDR2 SVGIG (reference sequence). This CDR3 contains 15 residues. CDR3 amino acids: CASRLAGVLTDTRYF. For the CDR3, the DNA is TGTGCCTCAAGACTAGCGGGGGTTCTCACAGATACGCGGTATTTT.

The chain carries TRBV2 and TRBJ2-7, with unresolved D. The CDR3 is 14 amino acids. Germline V gene lookup returns CDR1 SNHLY and CDR2 FYNNEI. Between the trimmed V and J ends, which lost 0 bases and 0 bases, there was a span of 6 bases. The CDR3 spells CASSEAPSSYEQYF. The CDR3, as DNA: TGTGCCAGCAGTGAAGCGCCCAGCTCCTACGAGCAGTACTTC.

CDR3 nucleotides: TGTGCCAGTAGTAAGGCGACAGATTTCTATGGCTACACCTTC. Protein product: CASSKATDFYGYTF. V usage is TRBV19 and J usage is TRBJ1-2; TRBD1 is a possible D gene (5 bases). Germline CDR1 is LNHDA and CDR2 is SQIVND (reference sequence). The V and J ends lost 4 bases and 4 bases respectively, with 13 bases between them. The CDR3 loop spans 14 amino acids.

The chain links TRBV28 to TRBJ2-7; 10 bases align to TRBD2. The CDR3 has 17 amino acids. The germline V gene has CDR1 MDHEN and CDR2 SYDVKM. Trimming cost V 4 bases and J 1 base; bases outside gene matches: 10. The CDR3: CASSSGLAITLSYEQYF. CDR3 nucleotide sequence: TGTGCCAGCAGTTCGGGACTAGCGATTACTCTGTCCTACGAGCAGTACTTC.

This chain joins TRBV6-5 and TRBJ2-7, with TRBD2 identical over 13 bases. The germline gives CDR1 MNHEY, CDR2 SVGAGI. The junction had 4 bases not matched to a gene; V was cut back by 6 bases and J by 5 bases. The CDR3 loop spans 14 amino acids. CDR3 bases: TGTGCCAGCAGGGGACTAGCGGGACTGAACGAGCAGTACTTC. It encodes CASRGLAGLNEQYF.

The V call is TRBV29-1, the J call TRBJ2-1, with 8 nucleotides matching TRBD1. CDR1 is SQVTM and CDR2 is ANQGSEA in the germline V gene. J lost 8 bases, V lost 0 bases, and 3 bases had no gene match. The length of the CDR3 is 13 residues. CDR3 nucleotides: TGCAGCGTTGAAGAGACAGGGGTCGATGAGCAGTTCTTC. Translation: CSVEETGVDEQFF.

The chain recombines TRBV2 with TRBJ2-7; 7 bases are shared with TRBD1. J lost 2 bases, V lost 9 bases, and 1 base had no gene match. The CDR3 is 11 amino acids. The germline V gene encodes CDR1 SNHLY and CDR2 FYNNEI. The CDR3 sequence: CARGQAYEQYF. The CDR3 DNA follows: TGTGCCAGAGGACAGGCCTACGAGCAGTACTTC.

This clone was counted a single time. The chain employs TRBV5-4 and TRBJ2-1; TRBD2 matches 8 bases. The CDR3 is 16 residues long. CDR1 is SGHNT, CDR2 YYREEE, per germline (reference sequence). The ends lost 0 bases at V and 7 bases at J; junction bases unmatched: 9. CDR3 DNA: TGTGCCAGCAGCTTGGGCGGGGGGTACTTGGAGAATGAGCAGTTCTTC. Its protein is CASSLGGGYLENEQFF.

This chain uses TRBV27 with TRBJ1-4, with D perhaps TRBD1 (6 bases). This CDR3 is 14 amino acids long. The germline gives CDR1 MNHEY, CDR2 SMNVEV (reference sequence). Trimming left V 3 bases short and J 8 bases short, with 13 bases between. Here the CDR3 reads CASSFAGAGEKLFF. The DNA for the CDR3 is TGTGCCAGCAGTTTTGCAGGGGCTGGAGAAAAACTGTTTTTT.